A selection of T cell receptor beta chains follows, all from one sample in a study of blood T cells in healthy people across ages. TCRdb called the 5' RACE reads again in MiXCR, with one record for every CDR3 protein. The data show 1.5 million to 2 million distinct CDR3 sequences, approximately 30% seen once. Source material: blood. All receptors come from a woman aged 25-40 years in good health. The CDR3 runs from the conserved cysteine through the conserved F or W. The order of the fields is J gene, V gene, D gene, CDR3 protein. A D gene is named only where the DNA matches it firmly.

TRBJ2-6	TRBV30	-	CAWSAASPNVLTF
TRBJ1-2	TRBV4-1	-	CASSQDTGGSNGYTF
TRBJ2-2	TRBV12-3/TRBV12-4	TRBD2	CASSWGLAGAGGELFF
TRBJ2-4	TRBV11-2	-	CASSSYRGPLAKNIQYF
TRBJ2-1	TRBV20-1	TRBD2	CSANTGLADDQETRFF
TRBJ2-3	TRBV7-9	-	CASSPPGFGIPDTQYF
TRBJ1-2	TRBV4-3	-	CASRGETAVYGYTF
TRBJ2-7	TRBV5-6	-	CASSKDVQTSYEQYF
TRBJ2-7	TRBV24-1	-	CATSDSGRNNEQYF
TRBJ2-7	TRBV7-2	-	CASSSQGNSHEQYF
TRBJ2-1	TRBV6-2/TRBV6-3	TRBD2	CASRLAGAPSYNEQFF
TRBJ2-7	TRBV20-1	TRBD2	CSAAPGTRIYEQYF
TRBJ2-3	TRBV3-1	TRBD2	CASSHASGGREDTQYF
TRBJ1-1	TRBV11-2	-	CASSLGRRAFF
TRBJ2-5	TRBV5-6	TRBD2	CASSFKRTGGETQYF
TRBJ1-5	TRBV2	-	CASSELGGHSNQPQHF
TRBJ1-4	TRBV29-1	TRBD1	CSALRGGGAYEKRFF
TRBJ1-1	TRBV6-5	-	CASSYKGPGTEAFF
TRBJ1-2	TRBV5-1	TRBD1	CASSLGWDSLYGYTF
TRBJ2-7	TRBV6-2/TRBV6-3	TRBD1	CASSYSYYWDRGYEQYF
TRBJ1-2	TRBV6-2/TRBV6-3	-	CASSGSGTESPYGYTF
TRBJ2-1	TRBV12-3/TRBV12-4	TRBD2	CASSSTSRVDEQFF
TRBJ2-1	TRBV7-9	-	CASRDSGNEQFF
TRBJ1-2	TRBV11-2	-	CASSRRTVSSYGYTF
TRBJ2-1	TRBV5-1	-	CASSRGPPRSYNEQFF
TRBJ2-1	TRBV27	-	CASSLFGGEQFF
TRBJ1-5	TRBV20-1	TRBD1	CSASRWTGRGALNQPQHF
TRBJ2-3	TRBV20-1	TRBD2	CSGAGGGPDTQYF
TRBJ1-4	TRBV20-1	-	CSATSGSRVSSRGEKLFF
TRBJ2-1	TRBV5-1	-	CASSPRGDYNEQFF
TRBJ2-3	TRBV12-3/TRBV12-4	-	CASSSWTAEEADAQYF
TRBJ2-1	TRBV12-3/TRBV12-4	TRBD2	CASSLGFKVLAGTNNEQFF